The present T cell receptor (beta chain) was sequenced within a study of blood T cell repertoires in COVID-19. In the study's own analysis: Reference gene primers were amplified, and this amplification served to estimate nucleated cell counts. Assay: immunoSEQ multiplex PCR; the TCRdb copy retains only in-frame clones and omits some. That table supplies the V and J calls and clone size; D and trimming were determined from the DNA. The sample comprises fewer than 250,000 clones, 65% to 90% of which are singletons, and about 4.8% rests with the top ten. Germline V CDR1 and CDR2: LNHDA, SQIVND (reference sequence). The CDR3 covers 16 residues. Trimming cost V 4 bases and J 6 bases; bases outside gene matches: 11.

This clonotype was sampled from a man aged 45 to 65 with acute or convalescent COVID-19. The specimen was peripheral blood. V gene TRBV19 combines with J gene TRBJ1-5; TRBD1 aligns across 8 bases. Written as DNA, the CDR3 is TGTGCCAGTAGTACCGACATTCAGGGGGCGAGTCAGCCCCAGCATTTT. This encodes CASSTDIQGASQPQHF. Full variable domain (rest looked up from reference TRBV19 and TRBJ1-5): DGGITQSPKYLFRKEGQNVTLSCEQNLNHDAMYWYRQDPGQGLRLIYYSQIVNDFQKGDIAEGYSVSREKKESFPLTVTSAQKNPTAFYLCASSTDIQGASQPQHFGDGTRLSIL.